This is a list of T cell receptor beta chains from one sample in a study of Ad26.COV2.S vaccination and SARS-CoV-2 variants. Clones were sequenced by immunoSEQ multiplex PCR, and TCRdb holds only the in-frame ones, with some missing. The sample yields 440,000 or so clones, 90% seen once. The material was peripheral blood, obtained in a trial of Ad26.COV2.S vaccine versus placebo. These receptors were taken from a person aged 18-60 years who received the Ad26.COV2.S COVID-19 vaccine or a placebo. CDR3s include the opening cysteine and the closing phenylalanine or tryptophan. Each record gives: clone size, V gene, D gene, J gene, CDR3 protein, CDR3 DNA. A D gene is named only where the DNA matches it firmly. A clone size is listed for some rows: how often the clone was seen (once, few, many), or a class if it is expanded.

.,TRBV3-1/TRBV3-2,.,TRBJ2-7,CASSQGSAKLGYEQYF,TGTGCCAGCAGCCAAGGATCCGCCAAGCTCGGCTACGAGCAGTACTTC
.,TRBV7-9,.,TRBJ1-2,CASSEGPNYGYTF,TGTGCCAGCAGCGAGGGCCCTAACTATGGCTACACCTTC
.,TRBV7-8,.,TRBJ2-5,CASSYDVGIQETQYF,TGTGCCAGCAGCTACGACGTAGGAATTCAAGAGACCCAGTACTTC
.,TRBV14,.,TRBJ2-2,CASSIGQTGAGELFF,TGTGCCAGCAGCATCGGACAGACAGGCGCCGGGGAGCTGTTTTTT
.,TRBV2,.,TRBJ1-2,CASILTGGNGYTF,TGTGCCAGCATTCTTACTGGAGGAAACGGCTACACCTTC
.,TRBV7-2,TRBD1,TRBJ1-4,CASSSSGTGDEKLFF,TGTGCCAGCAGCTCATCCGGGACAGGGGATGAAAAACTGTTTTTT
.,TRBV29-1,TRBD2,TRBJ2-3,CSVEVVEELAGVSPDTQYF,TGCAGCGTTGAAGTCGTAGAAGAACTAGCGGGAGTCAGCCCAGATACGCAGTATTTT
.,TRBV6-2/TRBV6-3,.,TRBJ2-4,CASSYSSSDHADIQYF,TGTGCCAGCAGTTACTCGAGCTCGGACCACGCAGACATTCAGTACTTC
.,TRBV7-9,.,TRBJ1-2,CASSPPLMDGHYGYTF,TGTGCCAGCAGCCCCCCCCTTATGGACGGGCACTATGGCTACACCTTC
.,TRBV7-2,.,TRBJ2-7,CASSPMVGGAIQYF,TGTGCCAGCAGCCCCATGGTTGGCGGGGCGATCCAGTACTTC
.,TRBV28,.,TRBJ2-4,CASSPLEGVVNIQYF,TGTGCCAGCAGTCCACTCGAGGGGGTAGTAAACATTCAGTACTTC
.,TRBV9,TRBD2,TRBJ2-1,CASSATGTSGYNEQFF,TGTGCCAGCAGCGCCACCGGGACTAGCGGCTACAATGAGCAGTTCTTC
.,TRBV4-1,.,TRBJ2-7,CASSQGPRGYEQYF,TGCGCCAGCAGCCAAGGCCCGAGGGGTTACGAGCAGTACTTC
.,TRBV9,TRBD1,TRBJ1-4,CASSARQGPNEKLFF,TGTGCCAGCAGCGCCAGACAGGGACCTAATGAAAAACTGTTTTTT
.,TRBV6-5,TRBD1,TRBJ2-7,CASSPLGTGGNEQYF,TGTGCCAGCAGTCCGTTGGGGACAGGGGGCAACGAGCAGTACTTC
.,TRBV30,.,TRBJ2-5,CAWRRGGEGTRETQYF,TGTGCCTGGAGGAGGGGGGGGGAGGGGACCCGAGAGACCCAGTACTTC
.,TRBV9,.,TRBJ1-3,CASSLGDTHSGNTIYF,TGTGCCAGCAGCCTTGGGGACACACACTCTGGAAACACCATATATTTT
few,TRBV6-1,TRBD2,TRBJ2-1,CASSEFKGLAGGPRNEQFF,TGTGCCAGCAGTGAATTTAAGGGACTAGCGGGAGGGCCCCGGAATGAGCAGTTCTTC
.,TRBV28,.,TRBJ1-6,CASSLWRGTSDSPLHF,TGTGCCAGCAGTTTATGGAGAGGGACATCGGATTCACCCCTCCACTTT